This T cell receptor (beta chain) was observed in a study of beta chain features in type 1 diabetes. Study context: What patients shared with healthy donors was a similar profile of age, gender and cell yields. Findings and limits, study-wide: Compared with healthy donors, patients appeared to share more similar naive, central memory and regulatory TCRB repertoires. In all four CD4+ subsets, TCRB CDR3 length was significantly, moderately reduced in type 1 diabetes. VDJ junctions from patients with type 1 diabetes contained fewer insertions and more deletions.

Investigators reverse transcribed all isolated RNA, so they sequenced expressed TCRB transcripts. Method: immunoSEQ multiplex PCR; TCRdb's copy keeps in-frame clones and lacks some. This sample carries 250,000 to 300,000 clones, approximately 8% of them seen once, and the ten largest clones take approximately 0.99%. Looked up from germline, CDR1 is LNHNV and CDR2 is YYDKDF (reference sequence). The CDR3 is 19 residues long. V dropped 2 bases and J dropped 6; count of bases not matched to a gene: 20. A word on this clone: Its antigen is still unknown.

The genes are TRBV15 and TRBJ1-2, with 8 nucleotides matching TRBD1. The sequence derives from a woman younger than 30 in good health. The sample consisted of central memory CD4+ T cells from blood. CDR3 amino acids: CATSRPLGQGIGFRDGYTF. The CDR3 DNA reads TGTGCCACCAGCAGACCCTTAGGACAGGGCATCGGATTCCGGGATGGCTACACCTTC.